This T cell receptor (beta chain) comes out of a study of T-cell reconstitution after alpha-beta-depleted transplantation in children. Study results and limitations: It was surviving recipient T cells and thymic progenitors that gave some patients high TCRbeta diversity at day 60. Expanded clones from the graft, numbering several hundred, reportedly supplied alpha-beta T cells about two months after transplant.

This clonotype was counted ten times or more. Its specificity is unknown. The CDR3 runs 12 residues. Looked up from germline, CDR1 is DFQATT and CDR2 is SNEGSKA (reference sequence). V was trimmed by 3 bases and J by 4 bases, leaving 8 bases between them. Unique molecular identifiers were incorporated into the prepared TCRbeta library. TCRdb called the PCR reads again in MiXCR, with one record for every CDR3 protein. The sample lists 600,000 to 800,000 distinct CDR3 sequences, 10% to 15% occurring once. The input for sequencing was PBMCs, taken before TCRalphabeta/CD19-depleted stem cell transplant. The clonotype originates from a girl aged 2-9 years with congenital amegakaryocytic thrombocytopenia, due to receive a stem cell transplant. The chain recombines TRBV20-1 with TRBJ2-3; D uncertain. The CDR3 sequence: CSASPGSDTQYF. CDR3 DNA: TGCAGTGCTAGTCCCGGATCAGATACGCAGTATTTT.